This T cell receptor beta chain derives from a study of early T cells in non-severe SARS-CoV-2 infection. This clonotype showed up just a few times. MiXCR was run by TCRdb on the 5' RACE reads, yielding one entry per CDR3 protein. The sample yields some 50,000 distinct CDR3 sequences, roughly 4.5% seen once. Germline V gives CDR1 SNHLY, CDR2 FYNNEI. Trimming took off 6 bases at V and 4 bases at J, with 7 bases between the two ends. The length of the CDR3 is 11 residues. The chain is built from TRBV2 and TRBJ2-7; D gene uncertain. Sequenced input: whole blood. This receptor was obtained from an adult who was a healthcare worker with PCR-confirmed SARS-CoV-2 infection or an uninfected control (not recorded which). The CDR3 sequence is CASSLNYEQYF. Written as DNA, the CDR3 is TGTGCCAGCAGCCTAAATTACGAGCAGTACTTC.